This record covers a single T cell receptor (beta chain). Its cognate antigen has yet to be identified. No per-base quality is available; no much larger clone lies one base away. V was cut back by 5 bases and J by 0 bases, leaving a gap of 13 bases between them. Based on the germline V gene, the CDR1 and CDR2 sequences are SGHTA and FQGNSA. The CDR3 covers 15 residues, taking in both the cysteine and the phenylalanine. Only the CDR3 portion is preserved as DNA: 45 bases, with reading frame beginning at the first base. The sample belongs to a study of blood T cells in healthy people across ages (dated by TCRdb to the mid-2010s). Broadly, across the study: In model experiments, roughly one uniquely barcoded TCR beta cDNA molecule per two T cells was captured by template switching. To track age-related changes in TCR beta repertoire diversity, the study relied on deep sequencing normalized with unique cDNA molecular identifiers. Donors were grouped into four age groups: young (average roughly 17 years), middle-aged (around 39), aged (about 60) and long-lived (around 80). To avoid experimental bias, donors of different ages were spread randomly across the sequencing lanes. Two additional independent replicas of 1 million unique cDNA reads from the same blood draw were analyzed for two donors (one aged 18 to 30 and one aged 80 or older).

The paper's findings and limits, for the study overall: As age increased, observed TCR beta diversity per million T cells dropped in a roughly linear way, and a significant reduction was already evident by age around 41. Compared with the aged group, more naive CD4+ T cells, fewer expanded clones and increased TCR diversity were shown by the long-lived group, suggesting age selection. Bulk unsorted PBMC profiling prevented conclusive comparison of naive and antigen-experienced compartments. Observed TCR beta diversity correlated strongly with the percentage of naive T cells measured by flow cytometry. Estimates of total diversity based on one million sequenced T cells were regarded as lower bounds and as underestimates. Because donor CMV infection status was unknown, age-related changes in expanded clonotypes were potentially confounded.

Library construction relied on 5' RACE. These reads were obtained on an Illumina HiSeq 2500. A second PCR of 7 to 11 cycles was performed with a sample-barcoded 5' primer and a J-beta primer mix. A template-switch 5' adaptor carrying 12 random nucleotides introduced a unique molecular identifier onto each TCR beta cDNA molecule. At least 2.5 million CDR3-containing paired-end reads were obtained from each sample. First-strand cDNA synthesis was performed from all RNA using the Mint cDNA synthesis kit, with priming by a TRBC-specific oligonucleotide. Following uracil-DNA glycosylase treatment, a first 18-cycle PCR with universal primers M1SS and BC2_uni_R was performed on all cDNA. Processing in the source paper ran as follows. Normalization of each sample was performed by random selection of 1 million high-quality reads, each carrying a distinct molecular identifier. Reads with shared molecular identifiers were discarded instead of being binned into consensus sequences. MiTCR, with a Q25 quality threshold and the strictest error-elimination algorithm, was used for CDR3 identification, clonotype clustering and error correction. A nonparametric unseen species model with Euler transformation was used to estimate a lower bound on total TCR beta diversity. Using fastp at Q25 and MiXCR, TCRdb reprocessed the public reads and kept productive beta chains. Merged by CDR3 protein, the rows form single entries marked with the most common genes and DNA. TCRdb's processing, not the authors', yielded these V and J calls. The table for this sample lists a few hundred thousand distinct CDR3 sequences; 52% of them were counted only once. The ten largest clones take up under 65% of the sample.

The approximately 40 donors, aged about 6 to 95 years, were systemically healthy Caucasian individuals from Russia. Ten milliliters of peripheral blood were drawn from each donor into EDTA-treated Vacutainer tubes. Ficoll-Paque density-gradient centrifugation was used to isolate PBMCs, with at least 7 million per sample. Trizol reagent was used to extract total RNA from PBMCs, with at least 5 micrograms per sample. For every donor, flow cytometry on a PBMC aliquot measured the percentage of naive CD45RAhigh/CD27high T cells. Sequences were obtained from blood. The chain joins TRBV7-2 to TRBJ1-1; the D gene is possibly TRBD1, with 6 bases matching. This sequence was found in a man in his sixties in good health. The CDR3 amino acid sequence is: CASSLNRAMNTEAFF. The nucleotide sequence reads as follows: TGTGCCAGCAGCCTCAACAGGGCCATGAACACTGAAGCTTTCTTT.